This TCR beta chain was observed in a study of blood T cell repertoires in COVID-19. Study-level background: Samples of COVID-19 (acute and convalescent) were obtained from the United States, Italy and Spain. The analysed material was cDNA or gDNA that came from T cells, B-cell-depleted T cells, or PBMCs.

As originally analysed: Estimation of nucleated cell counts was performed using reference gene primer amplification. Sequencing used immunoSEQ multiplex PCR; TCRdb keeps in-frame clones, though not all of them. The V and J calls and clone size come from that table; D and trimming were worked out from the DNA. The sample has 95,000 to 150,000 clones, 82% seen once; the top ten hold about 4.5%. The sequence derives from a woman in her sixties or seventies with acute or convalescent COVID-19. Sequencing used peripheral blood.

The DNA for the CDR3 is TGTGCCATCAGCGACGCGGAGGGGGGGGCTTTCTTT. Its protein product is CAISDAEGGAFF. The rearrangement links TRBV10-3 to TRBJ1-1; tentatively, D is TRBD1 (6 bases). The germline V gene encodes CDR1 ENHRY and CDR2 SYGVKD. Trimming left V 6 bases short and J 11 bases short, with 16 bases between. The CDR3 spans 12 residues.